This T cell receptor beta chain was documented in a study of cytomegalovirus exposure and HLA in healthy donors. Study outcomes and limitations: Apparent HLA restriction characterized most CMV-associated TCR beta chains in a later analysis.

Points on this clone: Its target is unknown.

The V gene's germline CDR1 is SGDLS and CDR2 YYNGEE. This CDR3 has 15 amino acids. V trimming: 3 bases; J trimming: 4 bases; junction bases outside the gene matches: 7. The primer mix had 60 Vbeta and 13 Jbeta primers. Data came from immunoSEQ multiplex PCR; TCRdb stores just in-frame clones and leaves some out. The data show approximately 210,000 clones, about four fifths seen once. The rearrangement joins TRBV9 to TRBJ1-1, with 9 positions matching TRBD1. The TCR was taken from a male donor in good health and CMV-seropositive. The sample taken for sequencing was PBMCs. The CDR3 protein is CASSAGQGGGTEAFF. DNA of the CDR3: TGTGCCAGCAGCGCGGGACAGGGCGGGGGCACTGAAGCTTTCTTT.